The rows below give T cell receptor beta chains drawn from one sample of a study of regulatory dendritic cells for organ transplantation. Their antigens are not known. Profiled with immunoSEQ multiplex PCR; TCRdb holds only in-frame clones, not every one. The sample holds 9,500 to 15,000 clones, 60% to 80% seen once. Material for sequencing was naive CD8+ T cells from blood cultured with regulatory dendritic cells. These receptors were taken from a human donor in good health. The CDR3 runs from the conserved cysteine through the conserved F or W. The order of the fields is J gene, D gene, V gene, clone size, CDR3 protein, CDR3 DNA. The D gene is left open where the match is weak. Some rows have no size entry. The others give once, few or many, or a class for an expanded clone.

TRBJ2-3 TRBD2 TRBV10-3 - CAISESVSGGTPTDTQYF TGTGCCATCAGTGAGTCAGTTAGCGGGGGGACCCCCACAGATACGCAGTATTTT
TRBJ2-1 TRBD1 TRBV7-2 - CASRGDSSSYNEQFF TGTGCCAGCAGGGGGGACAGTAGCTCCTACAATGAGCAGTTCTTC
TRBJ2-1 TRBD2 TRBV9 - CASSARGGTSGYNEQFF TGTGCCAGCAGCGCCCGAGGAGGGACTAGCGGTTACAATGAGCAGTTCTTC
TRBJ2-7 - TRBV7-9 few CASRSAGGEQYF TGTGCCAGCAGAAGCGCAGGAGGCGAGCAGTACTTC
TRBJ1-4 TRBD1 TRBV7-8 - CASSLARAGGLEKLFF TGTGCCAGCAGCTTAGCGCGGGCAGGGGGCCTCGAAAAACTGTTTTTT
TRBJ2-1 - TRBV7-6 - CASSIDTATPYNEQFF TGTGCCAGCAGCATCGACACGGCCACTCCCTACAATGAGCAGTTCTTC
TRBJ1-1 - TRBV4-3 - CASSQDVERNTEAFF TGCGCCAGCAGCCAAGATGTCGAGAGGAACACTGAAGCTTTCTTT
TRBJ2-7 TRBD2 TRBV4-2 - CASSDSRTSGGAAGEQYF TGTGCCAGCAGCGACTCCCGGACTAGCGGGGGGGCCGCCGGCGAGCAGTACTTC
TRBJ1-1 - TRBV7-3 - CASSLIRGRNTEAFF TGTGCCAGCAGCTTAATAAGGGGCCGGAACACTGAAGCTTTCTTT
TRBJ2-7 - TRBV5-5 - CASSPQGGFSYEQYF TGTGCCAGCAGCCCACAAGGGGGATTCTCCTACGAGCAGTACTTC
TRBJ2-3 TRBD2 TRBV11-1 once CASSLDRSGGTDTQYF TGTGCCAGCAGCTTAGACCGTAGCGGGGGCACAGATACGCAGTATTTT
TRBJ1-4 - TRBV27 - CASRDTYNEKLFF TGTGCCTCCCGGGACACCTATAATGAAAAACTGTTTTTT
TRBJ2-1 TRBD1 TRBV9 - CASSVTGGYNEQFF TGTGCCAGCAGCGTTACAGGGGGCTACAATGAGCAGTTCTTC
TRBJ2-5 - TRBV11-1 once CASSFVQGFQETQYF TGTGCCAGCAGCTTCGTACAGGGCTTCCAAGAGACCCAGTACTTC
TRBJ1-5 - TRBV4-1 - CASSQALQSNQPQHF TGCGCCAGCAGCCAAGCCTTACAGTCCAATCAGCCCCAGCATTTT
TRBJ1-2 - TRBV21-1 - CASSSPGQGTNYGYTF TGTGCCAGCAGCAGCCCAGGGCAGGGTACTAACTATGGCTACACCTTC
TRBJ1-2 TRBD1 TRBV6-5 - CASSLTGGDGYTF TGTGCCAGCAGTTTGACAGGGGGCGATGGCTACACCTTC
TRBJ2-2 TRBD2 TRBV9 - CASSPQTGGTGELFF TGTGCCAGCAGCCCTCAAACGGGAGGGACCGGGGAGCTGTTTTTT
TRBJ2-7 TRBD2 TRBV7-6 few CASSLVAGGSYEQYF TGTGCCAGCAGCTTAGTCGCGGGGGGCTCCTACGAGCAGTACTTC
TRBJ1-4 - TRBV5-1 - CASSPRGEKLFF TGCGCCAGCAGCCCCCGGGGTGAAAAACTGTTTTTT
TRBJ1-1 TRBD1 TRBV27 - CASGKQGPAEAFF TGTGCCAGCGGAAAACAGGGGCCGGCTGAAGCTTTCTTT
TRBJ1-1 - TRBV2 - CASSEEEAMNTEAFF TGTGCCAGCAGTGAAGAGGAGGCCATGAACACTGAAGCTTTCTTT
TRBJ2-3 - TRBV9 - CASSADTGTFDTDTQYF TGTGCCAGCAGCGCCGATACCGGGACATTCGACACAGATACGCAGTATTTT
TRBJ2-5 TRBD1 TRBV14 - CASSQGWTGSETQYF TGTGCCAGCAGCCAAGGATGGACAGGGTCAGAGACCCAGTACTTC
TRBJ1-2 - TRBV4-1 - CASSQGQANPYGYTF TGCGCCAGCAGCCAAGGGCAGGCCAACCCCTATGGCTACACCTTC
TRBJ2-5 - TRBV12-5 - CTSGLVLGEGGTQYF TGTACTAGTGGTTTGGTATTGGGGGAAGGGGGGACCCAGTACTTC